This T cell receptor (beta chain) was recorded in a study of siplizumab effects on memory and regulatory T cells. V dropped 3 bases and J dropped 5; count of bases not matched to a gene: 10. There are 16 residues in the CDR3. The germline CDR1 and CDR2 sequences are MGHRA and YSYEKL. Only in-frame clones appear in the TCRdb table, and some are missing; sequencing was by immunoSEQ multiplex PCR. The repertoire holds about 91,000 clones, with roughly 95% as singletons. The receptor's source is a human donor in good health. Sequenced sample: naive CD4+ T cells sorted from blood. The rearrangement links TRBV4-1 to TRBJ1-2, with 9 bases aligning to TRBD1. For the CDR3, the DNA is TGCGCCAGCAGCCAGGCCACAGGGGGCGAGTGGTATGGCTACACCTTC. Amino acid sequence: CASSQATGGEWYGYTF.